These 10 T cell receptor beta chains were sequenced from one sample in a study of blood T cell repertoires in COVID-19. The data were produced by immunoSEQ multiplex PCR, yet TCRdb's version contains in-frame clones alone and is incomplete. This table holds around 200,000 clones, around nine tenths found once. Sequenced: peripheral blood. The receptors were gathered from a woman under 30 who had recovered from COVID-19.

The chain carries TRBV4-1 and TRBJ2-5; TRBD2 agrees at 11 bases. The CDR3 contains 18 residues. From germline, CDR1 is MGHRA and CDR2 YSYEKL. V gave up 1 base and J gave up 2 bases; unmatched junction bases: 9. The CDR3 nucleotides are TGCGCCAGCAGCCAAGGCCACCTAGCGGGGGGATCACAAGAGACCCAGTACTTC. Encoded protein: CASSQGHLAGGSQETQYF.

J is TRBJ1-4 and V is TRBV6-2 or TRBV6-3; D is perhaps TRBD1 (5 bases). This CDR3 has 16 residues. Trimming took 2 bases from V and 7 from J, leaving 17 bases between them. In germline, CDR1 is MNHEY, CDR2 SVGEGT. The CDR3 sequence: CASSYPQTDWGEKLFF. CDR3 bases: TGTGCCAGCAGTTACCCACAGACAGATTGGGGTGAAAAACTGTTTTTT.

J is TRBJ2-5 and V is TRBV5-1; TRBD1 matches 11 bases. The trim removed 3 bases at V and 4 bases at J, leaving 5 bases unmatched. The CDR3 has 15 residues. Germline V lookup: CDR1 SGHRS, CDR2 YFSETQ. CDR3 residues: CASSSPGTGGETQYF. CDR3 in DNA: TGCGCCAGCAGCTCCCCGGGGACAGGGGGAGAGACCCAGTACTTC.

This chain links TRBV19 with TRBJ2-5; 12 bases agree with TRBD1. V dropped 10 bases and J dropped 5; count of bases not matched to a gene: 5. CDR1 and CDR2 from the germline V gene are LNHDA and SQIVND (reference sequence). This CDR3 region has 13 residues. The CDR3 coding sequence is TGTGCCACTGGGACAGGGGGCAGGGAGACCCAGTACTTC. It translates to CATGTGGRETQYF.

DNA of the CDR3: TGTGCCAGCAGCCGGGGACAGCAAGAGACCCAGTACTTC. This codes for CASSRGQQETQYF. The chain employs TRBV7-8 and TRBJ2-5; 7 bases match TRBD1. V gave up 5 bases and J gave up 2 bases; unmatched junction bases: 2. The CDR3 totals 13 residues. CDR1 and CDR2 from the germline V gene are SGHVS and FQNEAQ. The variable domain in full, completed from reference TRBV7-8 and TRBJ2-5, reads GAGVSQSPRYKVAKRGQDVALRCDPISGHVSLFWYQQALGQGPEFLTYFQNEAQLDKSGLPSDRFFAERPEGSVSTLKIQRTQQEDSAVYLCASSRGQQETQYFGPGTRLLVL.

CDR3 sequence (DNA): TGTGCCACCACCCCGACAGGGGCTGGGGCCAACGTCCTGACTTTC. Translation: CATTPTGAGANVLTF. V gene TRBV24-1 combines with J gene TRBJ2-6; 8 nucleotides line up with TRBD1. Germline V gene data show CDR1 as KGHDR and CDR2 as SFDVKD. This CDR3 region has 15 residues. J lost 2 bases, V lost 8 bases, and 4 bases had no gene match.

This clone was detected once. This chain connects TRBV10-3 to TRBJ1-1, with 9 bases aligning to TRBD1. In germline, CDR1 is ENHRY, CDR2 SYGVKD. The CDR3 spans 16 residues. J gave up 1 base and V 3 bases, and 6 bases lay outside the gene matches. The CDR3 here is CAISDPQGAGNTEAFF. In DNA, the CDR3 is TGTGCCATCAGTGATCCACAGGGGGCTGGGAACACTGAAGCTTTCTTT.

This chain joins TRBV12-3 or TRBV12-4 and TRBJ1-1; TRBD1 might be the D (6 bases). The CDR3 consists of 12 residues. V was clipped by 7 bases and J by 4 bases, with 10 bases between them. The CDR3 reads CASIQGFTEAFF. CDR3 nucleotides: TGTGCCAGCATCCAGGGGTTCACTGAAGCTTTCTTT.

The chain couples TRBV18 to TRBJ1-3, with D perhaps matching TRBD1 (5 bases). Trimming took 3 bases from V and 2 from J, leaving 11 bases between them. This CDR3 has 15 amino acids. Germline CDR1 reads KGHSH; CDR2 reads LQKENI. The CDR3 loop is CASSPQGFPGNTIYF. Here the CDR3 DNA reads TGTGCCAGCTCACCGCAGGGATTCCCTGGAAACACCATATATTTT.

The gene calls are TRBV11-2 and TRBJ1-1; possible D gene TRBD1, 6 bases. With 7 bases removed from V and 7 bases from J, the gap between germline ends came to 16 bases. Germline V gene sequence: CDR1 SGHAT, CDR2 FQNNGV. This CDR3 spans 13 amino acids. The CDR3 DNA follows: TGTGCCAGCATGCAGGACAGACGATTTGAAGCTTTCTTT. This translates into CASMQDRRFEAFF.